This passage covers 30 T cell receptor beta chains from one sample sequenced in a study of T cell repertoires in cytomegalovirus infection. TCRdb passed the reads through MiXCR, listing each CDR3 protein once. The sample has fewer than 550,000 distinct CDR3 sequences; around 27% are singletons. The specimen sequenced was PBMCs. The receptors were gathered from a human donor in good health (CMV status not recorded). Some clones in this sample may be carry-over from other donors' samples.

This clonotype was detected ten times or more. The chain links TRBV6-2 or TRBV6-3 to TRBJ2-3; D call uncertain. V lost 0 bases and J 9 bases, leaving 13 bases between the germline ends. The CDR3 is 14 residues long. Germline V lookup: CDR1 MNHEY, CDR2 SVGEGT. The CDR3: CASSYSGPRVTQYF. CDR3 DNA: TGTGCCAGCAGTTACTCCGGACCGAGAGTCACGCAGTATTTT.

This clonotype has a handful of counts. The chain is built from TRBV28 and TRBJ2-3; the D is unclear. The CDR3 extends over 11 amino acids. Germline V gene sequence: CDR1 MDHEN, CDR2 SYDVKM. V was clipped by 5 bases and J by 7 bases, with 7 bases between them. The CDR3 spells CASSTPYTQYF. CDR3 DNA: TGTGCCAGCAGTACCCCTTATACGCAGTATTTT.

This rearrangement joins TRBV15 to TRBJ1-1; D is unresolved. The V and J ends lost 1 base and 5 bases respectively, with 11 bases between them. The germline V gene encodes CDR1 LNHNV and CDR2 YYDKDF (reference sequence). This CDR3 has 14 amino acids. The CDR3 bases are TGTGCCACCAGCAGAGGAGGGTTCGAAACTGAAGCTTTCTTT. Amino acid sequence: CATSRGGFETEAFF.

The chain couples TRBV2 to TRBJ2-7; possibly TRBD1 or TRBD2 for D (7 bases each). V was cut by 4 bases and J by 4 bases, with 17 bases left in between. This CDR3 region has 15 residues. The germline V gene has CDR1 SNHLY and CDR2 FYNNEI. CDR3 loop: CASSGGTAGYYEQYF. The DNA of the CDR3 is TGTGCCAGCAGTGGCGGGACAGCGGGATATTACGAGCAGTACTTC. Combining the CDR3 with reference TRBV2 and TRBJ2-7 gives the whole variable domain EPEVTQTPSHQVTQMGQEVILRCVPISNHLYFYWYRQILGQKVEFLVSFYNNEISEKSEIFDDQFSVERPDGSNFTLKIRSTKLEDSAMYFCASSGGTAGYYEQYFGPGTRLTVT.

The V and J genes are TRBV6-2 or TRBV6-3 and TRBJ2-5, with D unresolved. V lost 6 bases and J 1 base, leaving 9 bases between the germline ends. The CDR3 sequence is 13 residues long. CDR1 and CDR2 from the germline V gene are MNHEY and SVGEGT. The CDR3 region has the DNA TGTGCCAGCAGCCCATACAGCCAAGAGACCCAGTACTTC. Its protein product is CASSPYSQETQYF.

This clonotype was found many times. The rearrangement joins TRBV7-2 to TRBJ1-1; the D is unclear. The V end was cut by 1 base, the J end by 8 bases, with 8 bases between. The CDR3 spans 12 residues. From germline, CDR1 is SGHTA and CDR2 FQGNSA. CDR3 sequence: CASSLGWVEAFF. Here the CDR3 DNA reads TGTGCCAGCAGCTTAGGCTGGGTGGAAGCTTTCTTT.

This chain uses TRBV15 with TRBJ2-2; tentative D call: TRBD1 (5 bases). The CDR3 spans 14 residues. Looked up from germline, CDR1 is LNHNV and CDR2 is YYDKDF (reference sequence). The V gene lost 3 bases and the J gene lost 7 bases, with 12 bases spanning the gap. CDR3 amino acids: CATSRQGLGGELFF. CDR3 nucleotide sequence: TGTGCCACCAGCAGGCAGGGCCTCGGCGGGGAGCTGTTTTTT. Full variable domain (missing parts from reference TRBV15 and TRBJ2-2): DAMVIQNPRYQVTQFGKPVTLSCSQTLNHNVMYWYQQKSSQAPKLLFHYYDKDFNNEADTPDNFQSRRPNTSFCFLDIRSPGLGDTAMYLCATSRQGLGGELFFGEGSRLTVL.

This chain joins TRBV11-3 and TRBJ2-1, with TRBD2 matching over 16 bases. V shed 3 bases, J shed 8 bases, and the junction held 10 bases outside the gene matches. Germline CDR1 is SGHNT and CDR2 is YENEEA. CDR3 length: 18 residues. The CDR3 is CASSLDGTSGRASYEQFF. Written as DNA, the CDR3 is TGTGCCAGCAGCTTGGACGGGACTAGCGGGAGGGCCTCGTATGAGCAGTTCTTC. Filled out from reference TRBV11-3 and TRBJ2-1, the complete variable domain reads EAGVVQSPRYKIIEKKQPVAFWCNPISGHNTLYWYLQNLGQGPELLIRYENEEAVDDSQLPKDRFSAERLKGVDSTLKIQPAELGDSAVYLCASSLDGTSGRASYEQFFGPGTRLTVL.

This clonotype has only a few counts. The V and J genes are TRBV7-9 and TRBJ1-5; D might be TRBD1 (6 bases). The germline gives CDR1 SEHNR, CDR2 FQNEAQ (reference sequence). V lost 6 bases to trimming and J lost 4 bases, with 10 bases between them. The CDR3 is 13 amino acids. CDR3 bases: TGTGCCAGCAGTTGGCAGGGGAATCAGCCCCAGCATTTT. Its translation: CASSWQGNQPQHF.

The gene calls are TRBV28 and TRBJ1-3; D perhaps matches TRBD1 (6 bases). Germline V lookup: CDR1 MDHEN, CDR2 SYDVKM. The CDR3 has 17 residues. Deletions cut 3 bases from V and 0 bases from J, with 15 bases between. CDR3: CASSLMGAALSGNTIYF. CDR3 coding DNA: TGTGCCAGCAGTTTGATGGGGGCTGCCCTCTCTGGAAACACCATATATTTT.

The gene calls are TRBV28 and TRBJ1-1; the match to TRBD1 covers 8 bases. CDR1 and CDR2 (germline): MDHEN, SYDVKM. CDR3 length: 16 residues. The V gene end was trimmed by 8 bases and the J gene end by 4 bases; junction bases not matched to a gene: 15. The CDR3 bases are TGTGCCAGCTGGGTCCTAACAGGGACAGGCATCACTGAAGCTTTCTTT. Its protein product is CASWVLTGTGITEAFF.

The rearrangement uses TRBV28 and TRBJ2-7, with TRBD2 as a possible D gene (6 bases). This CDR3 comprises 15 residues. Trimming took 1 base from V and 6 from J, leaving 16 bases between them. CDR1 and CDR2 (germline): MDHEN, SYDVKM. The CDR3 loop is CASSLLASANIEQYF. The CDR3 bases are TGTGCCAGCAGTTTATTGGCTAGCGCCAATATCGAGCAGTACTTC.

This clonotype was detected ten times or more. The CDR3, as DNA: TGTGCCAGCAGCTCCGGACCAAACACCGGGGAGCTGTTTTTT. Protein sequence: CASSSGPNTGELFF. The chain is built from TRBV7-3 and TRBJ2-2; D is unresolved. This CDR3 has 14 amino acids. Per the germline V gene, CDR1 is SGHTA and CDR2 is FQGTGA. The V gene lost 4 bases and the J gene lost 2 bases, with 8 bases spanning the gap. The whole variable domain, remainder taken from reference TRBV7-3 and TRBJ2-2, is GAGVSQTPSNKVTEKGKYVELRCDPISGHTALYWYRQSLGQGPEFLIYFQGTGAADDSGLPNDRFFAVRPEGSVSTLKIQRTERGDSAVYLCASSSGPNTGELFFGEGSRLTVL.

V usage is TRBV11-2 and J usage is TRBJ2-1, with a weak D call TRBD2 (6 bases). Germline-derived CDR1 and CDR2 are SGHAT and FQNNGV. This CDR3 has 13 amino acids. V lost 5 bases, J lost 7 bases, and 12 bases lay in between. CDR3 amino acids: CASSRLLANEQFF. CDR3 in DNA: TGTGCCAGCAGCCGACTTCTAGCGAATGAGCAGTTCTTC.

The CDR3, as DNA: TGCAGCGTCCCCGGGAGACCCGCGGGGGCCCTCCACTTT. Encoded protein: CSVPGRPAGALHF. This sequence joins TRBV29-1 and TRBJ1-6; D is possibly TRBD1 (5 bases). Germline V gives CDR1 SQVTM, CDR2 ANQGSEA. Trimming took off 6 bases at V and 14 bases at J, with 20 bases between the two ends. The length of the CDR3 is 13 residues.

The V gene is TRBV28, the J gene TRBJ2-5; TRBD2 aligns across 13 bases. The CDR3 length is 15 residues. The germline gives CDR1 MDHEN, CDR2 SYDVKM. Losses at the gene ends were 7 bases for V and 2 bases for J; bases not matched to a gene: 4. As DNA, the CDR3 is TGTGCCAGCAAGGGGACTAGCGGGATACAAGAGACCCAGTACTTC. This translates into CASKGTSGIQETQYF.

This clonotype was recorded a few times. V and J are TRBV7-2 and TRBJ2-5; D gene ambiguous. The ends were cut back, 5 bases at V and 7 bases at J, with 8 bases in the middle. The CDR3 has 11 residues. Per germline, CDR1 SGHTA and CDR2 FQGNSA. The CDR3 DNA sequence: TGTGCCAGCAGCCCGCCGGGGACCCAGTACTTC. Translated, it gives CASSPPGTQYF.

This clonotype was observed a handful of times. The V call is TRBV7-6, the J call TRBJ2-7; 9 positions agree with TRBD1. V gave up 1 base and J gave up 5 bases; unmatched junction bases: 12. The CDR3 has 17 amino acids. Germline V lookup: CDR1 SGHVS, CDR2 FNYEAQ. As DNA, the CDR3 is TGTGCCAGCAGCTTAGATGGATACGGGACAGGGTCCCACGAGCAGTACTTC. The encoded protein is CASSLDGYGTGSHEQYF.

In this sample, this clonotype turned up many times. The chain has TRBV7-3 and TRBJ2-7; 11 bases line up with TRBD2. J gave up 6 bases and V 4 bases, and 5 bases lay outside the gene matches. Germline loops: CDR1 SGHTA, CDR2 FQGTGA. The CDR3 is 14 amino acids. The CDR3 DNA follows: TGTGCCAGCAGCTACTCCGGGACTAGCGGCGAGCAGTACTTC. Its protein product is CASSYSGTSGEQYF.

In its sample, this clonotype was seen many times. The genes are TRBV7-2 and TRBJ2-5, with a tentative D call TRBD2 (5 bases). The CDR3 sequence is 16 residues long. V was trimmed by 0 bases and J by 1 base, leaving 12 bases between them. Germline CDR1 and CDR2: SGHTA and FQGNSA. The CDR3: CASSLAAGNIQETQYF. The CDR3, as DNA: TGTGCCAGCAGCTTAGCCGCGGGTAATATCCAAGAGACCCAGTACTTC.

This clonotype came up a few times. V is TRBV6-2 or TRBV6-3 and J is TRBJ2-7; 11 nucleotides match TRBD2. The CDR3 runs 15 residues. V was clipped by 8 bases and J by 3 bases; unmatched bases: 9. Germline loops: CDR1 MNHEY, CDR2 SVGEGT. DNA for the CDR3: TGTGCCAGCTCCATCTCTAGCGGGAGGATCTACGAGCAGTACTTC. Its translation is CASSISSGRIYEQYF.

This clonotype was counted at least ten times. V and J are TRBV7-2 and TRBJ1-6, with D uncertain. Looked up from germline, CDR1 is SGHTA and CDR2 is FQGNSA. Trimming took off 3 bases at V and 8 bases at J, with 11 bases between the two ends. The CDR3 consists of 14 residues. The CDR3 DNA reads as TGTGCCAGCAGCTTGGATCCAGGCTATTCACCCCTCCACTTT. Translation: CASSLDPGYSPLHF. Complete variable domain (other parts from reference TRBV7-2 and TRBJ1-6): GAGVSQSPSNKVTEKGKDVELRCDPISGHTALYWYRQSLGQGLEFLIYFQGNSAPDKSGLPSDRFSAERTGGSVSTLTIQRTQQEDSAVYLCASSLDPGYSPLHFGNGTRLTVT.

This clonotype was detected ten times or more. The chain combines TRBV7-6 with TRBJ1-5; D is perhaps TRBD1 (5 bases). The CDR3 runs to 18 residues. V dropped 2 bases and J dropped 6 bases, with 23 bases sitting between them. Germline loops: CDR1 SGHVS, CDR2 FNYEAQ. CDR3 sequence: CASSLFPVGRVVFQPQHF. CDR3 bases: TGTGCCAGCAGCTTATTTCCGGTTGGCAGGGTTGTTTTTCAGCCCCAGCATTTT.

This rearrangement joins TRBV12-3 or TRBV12-4 to TRBJ2-3; no definite D call. The CDR3 consists of 14 residues. Trimming shortened V by 4 bases and J by 0 bases, and 8 bases separated the two germline ends. CDR3 sequence: CASSSASSTDTQYF. DNA for the CDR3: TGTGCCAGCAGTTCTGCGAGCAGCACAGATACGCAGTATTTT.

Many counts were recorded for this clonotype. The rearrangement joins TRBV27 to TRBJ1-3; 8 positions match TRBD1. This CDR3 comprises 17 residues. The V gene end was trimmed by 0 bases and the J gene end by 2 bases; junction bases not matched to a gene: 6. Germline V CDR1 and CDR2: MNHEY, SMNVEV (reference sequence). CDR3 amino acids: CASSLSRTGFAGNTIYF. In DNA, the CDR3 is TGTGCCAGCAGTTTATCTCGGACAGGGTTTGCTGGAAACACCATATATTTT.

This clonotype was seen many times. J is TRBJ2-1 and V is TRBV14; D is unresolved. Per germline, CDR1 SGHDN and CDR2 FVKESK. The V gene lost 4 bases and the J gene lost 6 bases, with 13 bases spanning the gap. CDR3 length: 14 amino acids. For the CDR3, the DNA is TGTGCCAGCAGCCGCCCCGGGCGAGGCAATGAGCAGTTCTTC. It encodes CASSRPGRGNEQFF.

The rearrangement uses TRBV27 and TRBJ2-5; 8 bases map to TRBD1. The CDR3 totals 15 residues. The germline V gene encodes CDR1 MNHEY and CDR2 SMNVEV (reference sequence). V lost 5 bases to trimming and J lost 0 bases; unmatched junction nucleotides: 5. CDR3 sequence reads: CASSHGQGYQETQYF. DNA for the CDR3: TGTGCCAGCAGTCACGGACAGGGTTACCAAGAGACCCAGTACTTC.

This clonotype was seen ten or more times. V usage is TRBV12-3 or TRBV12-4 and J usage is TRBJ1-2; the match to TRBD1 covers 9 bases. V shed 5 bases and J 4 bases; nucleotides not matched to a gene: 5. The CDR3 spans 14 residues. CDR3 sequence: CASSPGTGTYGYTF. In DNA form, the CDR3 reads TGTGCCAGCAGTCCCGGGACAGGGACCTATGGCTACACCTTC.

There are many counts of this clonotype. V usage is TRBV7-2 and J usage is TRBJ1-5; 9 bases line up with TRBD1. V gave up 3 bases and J gave up 4 bases; unmatched junction bases: 4. Germline V CDR1 and CDR2: SGHTA, FQGNSA. The CDR3 covers 15 residues. Here the CDR3 reads CASSLWGQGNQPQHF. As DNA, the CDR3 is TGTGCCAGCAGCTTGTGGGGACAGGGAAATCAGCCCCAGCATTTT.

This clonotype was recorded only once. The J gene is TRBJ1-2, the V gene TRBV19; 9 bases match TRBD1. V lost 7 bases and J lost 2; bases outside the gene matches: 5. The CDR3 is 14 amino acids. Germline V gene lookup returns CDR1 LNHDA and CDR2 SQIVND (reference sequence). Here the CDR3 reads CASIPGQGNYGYTF. The CDR3 bases are TGTGCCAGTATACCGGGACAGGGAAACTATGGCTACACCTTC.